This T cell receptor beta chain appears in the sequencing data of a study of T cells in Graves' hyperthyroidism and ophthalmopathy. Findings and limits, study-wide: Ophthalmopathy prediction by the model preceded onset by a median roughly 6 months. The majority of expanded thyroid clonotypes above 0.001 also appeared in blood.

Researchers amplified the TCR beta CDR3 regions from RNA transcripts. First-round RT-PCR with HTBI primers amplified the TCR CDR3 region. From the multiplex PCR reads, TCRdb called clonotypes with MiXCR, one entry per CDR3 protein. This table holds hundreds of thousands of distinct CDR3 sequences, about 14% found once. Trimming removed 1 base at V and 7 bases at J, with 27 bases between. Germline V gene data show CDR1 as SGHDT and CDR2 as YYEEEE. This CDR3 is built from 18 residues. This clonotype was picked up a small number of times. Its antigen is not known. J is TRBJ2-7 and V is TRBV5-6, with D possibly being TRBD1 or TRBD2 (6 bases each). The clonotype comes from a man over 45 with Graves' ophthalmopathy. Sequenced input: blood. CDR3 in amino acids: CASSLRITREGGSWEQYF. CDR3 sequence (DNA): TGTGCCAGCAGCTTGAGGATCACCAGAGAGGGGGGTTCGTGGGAGCAGTACTTC.